This paragraph covers one T cell receptor beta chain sequence. Its specific antigen is unknown. No much larger clonotype is one base removed from it; base qualities were not supplied. Including the terminal cysteine and phenylalanine, the CDR3 comprises 15 residues. Here the CDR3 DNA is all that survives: 45 bases in frame from base 1. Based on the germline V gene (reference sequence), the CDR1 and CDR2 sequences are MNHEY and SMNVEV. The junction carries 18 bases between V and J, which are trimmed by 6 bases and 6 bases respectively. The data belong to a study of beta chain features in type 1 diabetes (dated by TCRdb to 2016 to 2018). Regarding the research as a whole: Patients and healthy donors did not differ in mean age, gender distribution, total cell number or subset yield. The study compared TCRB repertoires of sorted circulating CD4+ T cell subsets between recently diagnosed type 1 diabetes patients and matched healthy donors. Whereas all 30 or so donors provided naive and central memory subsets, regulatory and stem cell-like memory subsets were isolated from just 8 patients and about 8 healthy donors. A total of about 100,000,000 sorted cells were examined across all samples, and RNA yield correlated strongly with the number of cells per subset.

From each donor, a single peripheral blood sample of 95 to 150 mL on average was drawn into heparinised tubes. Using a panel that included CD45RO, CCR7, CD25, CD127, CD95 and CD27, naive, central memory, regulatory and stem cell-like memory CD4+ T cells were sorted on a BD FACSAria II. A purity above 98% was achieved for all sorted populations. Right away, PBMCs were isolated by Lymphoprep density gradient centrifugation and were stained directly, with no culture step. So that batch effects would be minimized, each experiment stained and sorted samples in pairs, pairing one healthy donor with one patient. The entire amount of isolated RNA was reverse transcribed using the High Capacity cDNA Reverse Transcription Kit, so the sequenced TCRB transcripts were expressed ones. Deep immunoSEQ sequencing was performed on naive, central memory and regulatory T cell samples, with an average of around 3.4 million total reads per sample. Sorted cells were lysed in RLT buffer, and RNA was extracted using DNase-treated RNeasy Micro or Mini kits according to cell number. To prevent cross-contamination, each cell subset was processed individually, whereas patient and healthy donor samples were processed jointly. The immunoSEQ multiplex PCR was used to amplify TCRB sequences from cDNA, generating 87-bp fragments that spanned the CDR3 region. Sequencing of the amplicons was performed on the Illumina HiSeq platform. Per the authors' processing: Synthetic template baselines were used to correct PCR bias computationally, reads within Hamming distance 2 were collapsed together, and singletons that could not be merged were discarded. Reads were aligned against IMGT to assign V, D and J genes, CDR3 length and insertions or deletions at six rearrangement sites. Within each subset, clonotype counts were normalized to sorted cell number, and only after that were true diversity and Gini coefficients computed with the tcR R package. The overlap coefficient, calculated on TCRB nucleotide sequences, was used to quantify repertoire sharing. Entries here come from immuneACCESS through TCRdb and include only in-frame sequences with V and J called. Some clones fail to appear in such tables; in the studies checked, an unresolved V gene covers under half of the shortfall, and the cause of the remainder is unknown. V, J and clone size derive from that table, while D and trimming were established from the DNA sequence. Here the sample has about 320,000 clones; 12% to 15% occur a single time. Approximately 7% of the sample lies in the top ten.

Overall study results and their limits: Because cDNA was sequenced instead of genomic DNA, highly expressing activated cells could be over-represented, though the groups showed no difference in activation or CD3 levels. HLA sub-analyses involved small numbers of individuals, so any influence of HLA type on TCRB rearrangement remained unresolved. The naive, central memory and regulatory TCRB repertoires appeared to resemble one another more closely among patients than among healthy donors. PCR might favor shorter templates, but patient and control samples were amplified and corrected together, so any skew would affect both groups equally. In all four CD4+ subsets, TCRB CDR3 length was moderately but significantly shorter in type 1 diabetes patients. At VDJ recombination sites, type 1 diabetes patients had fewer insertions and more deleted nucleotides, which implies abnormalities in thymic rearrangement.

The source material was central memory CD4+ T cells from blood. The source of this sequence is a man aged 30-40 years in good health. The chain joins TRBV27 to TRBJ2-1; the D gene cannot be resolved reliably. CDR3 sequence: CASRTPEHLVNEQFF. In nucleotide form, the sequence is TGTGCCAGCAGGACCCCCGAGCACCTGGTCAATGAGCAGTTCTTC.